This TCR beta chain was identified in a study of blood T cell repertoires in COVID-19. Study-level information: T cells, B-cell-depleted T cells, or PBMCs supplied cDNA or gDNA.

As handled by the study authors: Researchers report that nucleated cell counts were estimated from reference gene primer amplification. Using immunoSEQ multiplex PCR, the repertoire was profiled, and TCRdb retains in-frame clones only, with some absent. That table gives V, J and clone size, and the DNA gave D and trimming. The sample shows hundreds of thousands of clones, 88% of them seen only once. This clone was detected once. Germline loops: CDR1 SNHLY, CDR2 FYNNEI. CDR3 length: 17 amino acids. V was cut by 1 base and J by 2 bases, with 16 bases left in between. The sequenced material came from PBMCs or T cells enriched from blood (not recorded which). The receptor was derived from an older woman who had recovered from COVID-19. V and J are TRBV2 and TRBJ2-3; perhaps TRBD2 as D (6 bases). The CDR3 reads CASSEERASAHTDTQYF. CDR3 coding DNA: TGTGCCAGCAGTGAAGAGCGGGCTAGCGCACACACAGATACGCAGTATTTT.